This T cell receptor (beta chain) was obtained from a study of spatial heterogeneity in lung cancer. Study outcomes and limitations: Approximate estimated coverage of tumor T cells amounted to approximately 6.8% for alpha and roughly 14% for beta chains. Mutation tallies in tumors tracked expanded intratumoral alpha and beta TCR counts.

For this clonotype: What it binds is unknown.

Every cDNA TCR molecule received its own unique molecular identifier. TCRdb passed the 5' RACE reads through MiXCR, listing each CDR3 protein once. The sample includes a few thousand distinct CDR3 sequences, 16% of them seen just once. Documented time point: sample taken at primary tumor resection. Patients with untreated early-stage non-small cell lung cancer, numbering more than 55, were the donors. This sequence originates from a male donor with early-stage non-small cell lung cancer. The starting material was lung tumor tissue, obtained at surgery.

CDR3 bases: TGTGCCACCAGTGAACTAGCGGGTGGAGAGACCCAGTACTTC. It specifies CATSELAGGETQYF. The rearrangement joins TRBV24-1 to TRBJ2-5, with 9 bases matching TRBD2. The J segment lost 4 bases and the V segment lost 4 bases, leaving 3 bases of the junction unmatched. This CDR3 has 14 amino acids. The germline V gene has CDR1 KGHDR and CDR2 SFDVKD.